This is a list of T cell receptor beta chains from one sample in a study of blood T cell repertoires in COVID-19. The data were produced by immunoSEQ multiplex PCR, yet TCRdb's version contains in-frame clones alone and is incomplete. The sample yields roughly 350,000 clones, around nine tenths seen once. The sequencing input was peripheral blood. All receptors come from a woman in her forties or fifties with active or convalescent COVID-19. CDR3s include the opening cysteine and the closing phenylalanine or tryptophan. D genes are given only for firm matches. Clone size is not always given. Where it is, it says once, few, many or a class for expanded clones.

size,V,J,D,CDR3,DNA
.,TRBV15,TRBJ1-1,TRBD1,CATSREMGQMNTEAFF,TGTGCCACCAGCAGAGAGATGGGACAGATGAACACTGAAGCTTTCTTT
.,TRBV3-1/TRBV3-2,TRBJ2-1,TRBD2,CASSQDLSSGDAYNEQFF,TGTGCCAGCAGCCAAGATTTGTCTAGCGGAGATGCCTACAATGAGCAGTTCTTC
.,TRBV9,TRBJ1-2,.,CASSVQGNYGYTF,TGTGCCAGCAGCGTCCAGGGCAACTATGGCTACACCTTC
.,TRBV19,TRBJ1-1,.,CASSIGGVGTEAFF,TGTGCCAGTAGTATAGGGGGGGTAGGAACTGAAGCTTTCTTT
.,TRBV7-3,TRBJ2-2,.,CASSLRPRANTGELFF,TGTGCCAGCAGCTTAAGACCTCGGGCGAACACCGGGGAGCTGTTTTTT
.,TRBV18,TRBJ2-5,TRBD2,CASSPLRVGRGEETQYF,TGTGCCAGCTCCCCCTTAAGGGTCGGACGGGGGGAAGAGACCCAGTACTTC
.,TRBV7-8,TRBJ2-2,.,CASSLGGMKATGELFF,TGTGCCAGCAGCCTCGGAGGGATGAAAGCCACCGGGGAGCTGTTTTTT
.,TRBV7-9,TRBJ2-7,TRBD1,CASSLGGQVSREQYF,TGTGCCAGCAGCCTTGGGGGACAGGTGTCTCGCGAGCAGTACTTC
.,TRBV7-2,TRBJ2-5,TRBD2,CASSPFPVAGAETQYF,TGTGCCAGCAGCCCCTTCCCGGTTGCGGGAGCGGAGACCCAGTACTTC
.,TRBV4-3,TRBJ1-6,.,CASSQSGHLSSYNSPLHF,TGCGCCAGCAGCCAATCGGGACACCTGAGCTCCTATAATTCACCCCTCCACTTT
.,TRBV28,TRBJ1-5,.,CASRPQGLSNQPQHF,TGTGCCAGCAGGCCCCAGGGCCTAAGCAATCAGCCCCAGCATTTT
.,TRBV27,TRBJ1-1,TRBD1,CASSPTTGGVTEAFF,TGTGCCAGCAGTCCGACGACAGGGGGCGTTACTGAAGCTTTCTTT
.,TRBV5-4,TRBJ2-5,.,CASSTPAGKETQYF,TGTGCCAGCAGCACGCCGGCAGGGAAAGAGACCCAGTACTTC
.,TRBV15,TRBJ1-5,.,CATSRDERRDSNQPQHF,TGTGCCACCAGCAGAGATGAACGGCGGGATAGCAATCAGCCCCAGCATTTT
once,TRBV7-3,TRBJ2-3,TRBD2,CASSFDPLAGGPGDTQYF,TGTGCCAGCAGCTTTGACCCCCTAGCGGGGGGGCCGGGAGATACGCAGTATTTT
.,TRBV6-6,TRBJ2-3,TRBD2,CASSRGTSGSRADTQYF,TGTGCCAGCAGTCGTGGGACTAGCGGGAGTCGGGCAGATACGCAGTATTTT
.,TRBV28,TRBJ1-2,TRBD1,CASKRDSYDGYTF,TGTGCCAGCAAACGGGACAGCTATGATGGCTACACCTTC
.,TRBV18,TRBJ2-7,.,CASSPFGQAPEQYF,TGTGCCAGCTCACCATTTGGGCAGGCCCCCGAGCAGTACTTC
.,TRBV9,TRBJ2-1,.,CASSVGQDSYNEQFF,TGTGCCAGCAGCGTCGGTCAGGACTCCTACAATGAGCAGTTCTTC
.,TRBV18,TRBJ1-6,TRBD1,CASSQAAGTENSPLHF,TGTGCCAGCTCACAAGCCGCCGGGACAGAAAATTCACCCCTCCACTTT
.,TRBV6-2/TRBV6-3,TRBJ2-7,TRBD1,CASSFTGGFEQYF,TGTGCCAGCAGCTTTACAGGGGGCTTCGAGCAGTACTTC
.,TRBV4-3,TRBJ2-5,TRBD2,CASSQGSSGVQETQYF,TGCGCCAGCAGCCAAGGTTCTAGCGGGGTCCAAGAGACCCAGTACTTC
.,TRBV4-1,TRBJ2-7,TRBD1,CASSHIGQGENEQYF,TGCGCCAGCAGCCACATTGGACAGGGGGAAAACGAGCAGTACTTC
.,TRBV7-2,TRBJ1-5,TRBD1,CASSSHSGTGIVQPQHF,TGTGCCAGCAGCTCTCACTCCGGGACAGGAATAGTACAGCCCCAGCATTTT
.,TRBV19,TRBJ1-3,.,CASSIEMETGNTIYF,TGTGCCAGTAGTATAGAAATGGAGACTGGAAACACCATATATTTT
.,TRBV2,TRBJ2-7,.,CASSRERASSSYEQYF,TGTGCCAGCAGTAGGGAGAGGGCCTCAAGCTCCTACGAGCAGTACTTC
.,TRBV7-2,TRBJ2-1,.,CASSSQVLTNEQFF,TGTGCCAGCAGCTCCCAGGTGCTTACTAATGAGCAGTTCTTC
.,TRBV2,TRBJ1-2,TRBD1,CASSEEASGQGSGYTF,TGTGCCAGCAGTGAAGAAGCCTCCGGACAGGGAAGTGGCTACACCTTC
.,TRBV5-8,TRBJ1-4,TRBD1,CASSWSGQRNEKLFF,TGTGCCAGCAGCTGGTCGGGACAGCGGAATGAAAAACTGTTTTTT
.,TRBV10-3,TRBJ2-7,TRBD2,CAISEGLAGGGREQYF,TGTGCCATCAGTGAGGGACTAGCGGGAGGAGGTCGGGAGCAGTACTTC
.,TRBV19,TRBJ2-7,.,CASTETPGTRYEQYF,TGTGCCAGTACAGAAACTCCGGGGACACGCTACGAGCAGTACTTC
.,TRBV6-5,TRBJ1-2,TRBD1,CASRRGQGYGYTF,TGTGCCAGCAGACGAGGACAGGGATACGGCTACACCTTC
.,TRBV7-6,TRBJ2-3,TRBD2,CASSPGTSRSTDTQYF,TGTGCCAGCAGCCCCGGGACTAGCCGAAGCACAGATACGCAGTATTTT
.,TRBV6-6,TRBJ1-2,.,CASGGGHYTF,TGTGCCAGCGGCGGGGGGCACTACACCTTC
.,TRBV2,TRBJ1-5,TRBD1,CASKIDRVVNQPQHF,TGTGCCAGCAAAATTGACAGGGTGGTCAATCAGCCCCAGCATTTT
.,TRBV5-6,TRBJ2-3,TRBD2,CASSLVRGGTDTQYF,TGTGCCAGCAGCTTGGTGCGGGGGGGCACAGATACGCAGTATTTT
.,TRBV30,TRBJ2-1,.,CAWSNMSHNEQFF,TGTGCCTGGAGTAACATGTCCCACAATGAGCAGTTCTTC
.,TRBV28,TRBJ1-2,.,CASSSRYGYTF,TGTGCCAGCAGTTCACGGTATGGCTACACCTTC
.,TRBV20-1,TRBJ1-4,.,CSASQDTNEKLFF,TGCAGTGCTAGTCAGGATACTAATGAAAAACTGTTTTTT
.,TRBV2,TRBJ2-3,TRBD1,CASSPGRGTDTQYF,TGTGCCAGCAGCCCGGGCAGGGGGACAGATACGCAGTATTTT
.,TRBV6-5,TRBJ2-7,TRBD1,CASTIPRTGSDEQYF,TGTGCCAGCACCATCCCTCGGACAGGCTCCGACGAGCAGTACTTC
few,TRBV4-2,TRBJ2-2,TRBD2,CASSPVGLAGVRDAGELFF,TGTGCCAGCAGCCCTGTGGGACTAGCGGGAGTAAGGGACGCCGGGGAGCTGTTTTTT
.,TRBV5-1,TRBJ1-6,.,CASSFWANSPLHF,TGCGCCAGCAGCTTTTGGGCTAATTCACCCCTCCACTTT
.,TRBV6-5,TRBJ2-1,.,CASSRQGFSYNEQFF,TGTGCCAGCAGTCGGCAGGGTTTCTCCTACAATGAGCAGTTCTTC
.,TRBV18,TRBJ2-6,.,CASSPREAGANVLTF,TGTGCCAGCTCACCAAGGGAGGCTGGGGCCAACGTCCTGACTTTC
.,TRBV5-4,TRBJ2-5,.,CASSLRDQETQYF,TGTGCCAGCAGCCTCCGGGACCAAGAGACCCAGTACTTC
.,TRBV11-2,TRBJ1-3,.,CASSFFRTAGSGNTIYF,TGTGCCAGCAGCTTTTTTCGAACGGCAGGATCTGGAAACACCATATATTTT
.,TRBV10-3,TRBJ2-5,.,CAIREDRLASETQYF,TGTGCCATCAGAGAGGACAGACTAGCCTCGGAGACCCAGTACTTC
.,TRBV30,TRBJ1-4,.,CAWSPQGELFF,TGTGCCTGGAGCCCACAGGGAGAACTGTTTTTT
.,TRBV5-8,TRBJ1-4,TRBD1,CASSLGQGAEKLFF,TGTGCCAGCAGCCTGGGACAGGGGGCTGAAAAACTGTTTTTT
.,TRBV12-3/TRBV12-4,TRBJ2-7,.,CASSEQGFYEQYF,TGTGCCAGCAGTGAACAGGGCTTCTACGAGCAGTACTTC
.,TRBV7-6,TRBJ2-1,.,CASSRTERSYNEQFF,TGTGCCAGCAGCCGGACAGAAAGGTCCTACAATGAGCAGTTCTTC
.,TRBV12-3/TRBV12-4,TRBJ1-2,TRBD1,CASSLGQWYYTF,TGTGCCAGCAGTCTGGGACAGTGGTACTACACCTTC
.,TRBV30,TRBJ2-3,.,CAWSVYGRKTDTQYF,TGTGCCTGGAGTGTTTACGGGAGAAAAACAGATACGCAGTATTTT
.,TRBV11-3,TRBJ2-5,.,CASSRGGGGRETQYF,TGTGCCAGCAGTAGGGGAGGAGGAGGACGGGAGACCCAGTACTTC